Listed here are 14 T cell receptor beta chains from one sample, sequenced in a study of shared clonotypes between healthy human individuals. Clones were read by immunoSEQ multiplex PCR, and TCRdb kept only the in-frame ones, dropping some. The sample records about 1.5 million clones, 98% being singletons. Sequencing was done on a sample of naive CD4+ T cells sorted from blood. Subset in this sample: CD45RA+ positively selected. The receptors originated from a man aged 30 to 45 in good health.

The V gene is TRBV5-1, the J gene TRBJ2-2; 12 positions agree with TRBD2. CDR1 and CDR2 from the germline V gene are SGHRS and YFSETQ. V lost 4 bases to trimming and J lost 4 bases; unmatched junction nucleotides: 17. There are 20 residues in the CDR3. CDR3 sequence reads: CASSPKTVPSGREATGELFF. CDR3 nucleotides: TGCGCCAGCAGCCCAAAAACGGTCCCTAGCGGGAGGGAGGCCACCGGGGAGCTGTTTTTT.

The chain recombines TRBV11-2 with TRBJ1-2, with D hard to call. The CDR3 length is 14 residues. Germline lookup yields CDR1 SGHAT and CDR2 FQNNGV. V dropped 0 bases and J dropped 7 bases, with 12 bases sitting between them. The CDR3 is CASSLDRAEGGYTF. CDR3 sequence (DNA): TGTGCCAGCAGCTTAGATCGCGCCGAAGGTGGCTACACCTTC.

The chain carries TRBV7-9 and TRBJ2-7; D is unclear. With 6 bases removed from V and 0 bases from J, the gap between germline ends came to 12 bases. There are 14 residues in the CDR3. Per germline, CDR1 SEHNR and CDR2 FQNEAQ (reference sequence). CDR3 amino acids: CASSMNLGSYEQYF. The CDR3, as DNA: TGTGCCAGCAGTATGAACCTTGGCTCCTACGAGCAGTACTTC.

Notes on this clone: Additional DNA sequences in this sample encode the identical CDR3. The CDR3 is CASRRTSGTYEQYF. The CDR3 DNA reads TGTGCCAGCAGGCGAACTAGCGGGACGTACGAGCAGTACTTC. The chain joins TRBV6-4 to TRBJ2-7; 10 positions match TRBD2. Germline assignment: CDR1 MRHNA and CDR2 SNTAGT. This CDR3 has 14 amino acids. Trimming cost V 6 bases and J 4 bases; bases outside gene matches: 6.

V usage is TRBV5-8 and J usage is TRBJ1-5, with 7 bases identical to TRBD1. This CDR3 contains 16 residues. Looked up from germline, CDR1 is SGHTS and CDR2 is YDEGEE. The ends lost 4 bases at V and 0 bases at J; junction bases unmatched: 7. This CDR3 reads CASSRSGTDSNQPQHF. Written as DNA, the CDR3 is TGTGCCAGCAGCCGCAGCGGGACAGATAGCAATCAGCCCCAGCATTTT.

The chain recombines TRBV5-1 with TRBJ2-5; D not certain. With 1 base removed from V and 1 base from J, the gap between germline ends came to 11 bases. CDR1 is SGHRS, CDR2 YFSETQ, per germline. This CDR3 has 15 residues. Here the CDR3 reads CASSLTAGRQETQYF. In nucleotides, the CDR3 is TGCGCCAGCAGCTTGACGGCAGGCCGCCAAGAGACCCAGTACTTC.

Remarks on this clone: Other DNA sequences within the sample encode an identical CDR3. The rearrangement joins TRBV7-2 to TRBJ1-4; a possible D gene is TRBD1 (6 bases). This CDR3 spans 13 amino acids. The V gene lost 3 bases and the J gene lost 7 bases, with 9 bases spanning the gap. Germline V gene sequence: CDR1 SGHTA, CDR2 FQGNSA. Here the CDR3 DNA reads TGTGCCAGCAGCTTGGGGGCAGGTGAAAAACTGTTTTTT. This sequence encodes CASSLGAGEKLFF.

On this clone: In the same sample, other DNA sequences code for this CDR3. V is TRBV5-5 and J is TRBJ1-5; no clear D. Germline lookup yields CDR1 SGHKS and CDR2 YYEKEE (reference sequence). This CDR3 contains 13 residues. Trimming removed 4 bases from V and 1 base from J, with 6 bases in between. Here the CDR3 DNA reads TGTGCCAGCAGCCTAGACAGCAATCAGCCCCAGCATTTT. Translating gives CASSLDSNQPQHF.

Points on this clone: Other DNA sequences within the sample encode an identical CDR3. The chain carries TRBV5-4 and TRBJ2-5, with D hard to call. Trimming stripped 4 bases from V and 2 bases from J, with 9 bases between. The CDR3 has 13 residues. Germline loops: CDR1 SGHNT, CDR2 YYREEE (reference sequence). The CDR3 DNA is TGTGCCAGCAGCCCTGGCTCTCAAGAGACCCAGTACTTC. Residues: CASSPGSQETQYF.

The chain uses TRBV9 and TRBJ2-1; D remains unclear. The CDR3 sequence is 14 residues long. V shed 4 bases and J shed 3 bases, with 11 bases lying between them. Germline CDR1 SGDLS, CDR2 YYNGEE. The CDR3 spells CASSPKDVYNEQFF. DNA of the CDR3: TGTGCCAGCAGCCCAAAGGACGTCTACAATGAGCAGTTCTTC.

This chain links TRBV6-5 with TRBJ1-1; TRBD1 agrees at 8 bases. This CDR3 comprises 14 residues. The germline gives CDR1 MNHEY, CDR2 SVGAGI. V gave up 5 bases and J gave up 11 bases; unmatched junction bases: 13. CDR3 residues: CASSPPGQELWAFF. In DNA, the CDR3 is TGTGCCAGCAGTCCTCCGGGACAGGAACTGTGGGCTTTCTTT.

V gene TRBV19 combines with J gene TRBJ2-2, with 9 bases identical to TRBD2. The CDR3 has 15 residues. Germline V gene data show CDR1 as LNHDA and CDR2 as SQIVND (reference sequence). The V segment lost 4 bases and the J segment 4 bases; nucleotides outside the gene matches: 4. This CDR3 is CASSSLAGFTGELFF. The CDR3 DNA reads TGTGCCAGTAGTAGTCTAGCGGGGTTCACCGGGGAGCTGTTTTTT.

The chain couples TRBV5-1 to TRBJ2-1; D is unclear. Germline CDR1 is SGHRS and CDR2 is YFSETQ. V lost 0 bases and J lost 7, with 5 bases in between. The CDR3 is 12 amino acids. CDR3 coding DNA: TGCGCCAGCAGCTTGGACAAAAATGAGCAGTTCTTC. This encodes CASSLDKNEQFF.

A note on this clone: This sample includes further DNA sequences coding for the same CDR3. The CDR3 nucleotides are TGTGCCAGCAGTTTAGCGGGGAGCTCCTACAATGAGCAGTTCTTC. Amino acid sequence: CASSLAGSSYNEQFF. V usage is TRBV28 and J usage is TRBJ2-1; a weak D match, TRBD2 (6 bases). Trimming pared 2 bases from V and 0 bases from J, leaving 8 bases between. Germline CDR1 is MDHEN and CDR2 is SYDVKM. The CDR3 extends over 15 amino acids.